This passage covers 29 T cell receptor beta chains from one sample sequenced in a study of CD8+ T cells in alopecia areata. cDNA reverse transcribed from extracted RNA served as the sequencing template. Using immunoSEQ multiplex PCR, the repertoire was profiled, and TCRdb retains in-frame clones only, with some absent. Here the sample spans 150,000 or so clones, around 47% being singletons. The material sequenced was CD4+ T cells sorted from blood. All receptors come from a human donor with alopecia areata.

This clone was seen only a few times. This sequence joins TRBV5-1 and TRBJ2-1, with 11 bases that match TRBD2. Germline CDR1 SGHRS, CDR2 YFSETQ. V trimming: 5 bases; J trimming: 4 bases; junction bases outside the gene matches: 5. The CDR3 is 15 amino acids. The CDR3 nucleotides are TGCGCCAGCAGAGAGGGGACTAGCGGTTACAATGAGCAGTTCTTC. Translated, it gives CASREGTSGYNEQFF. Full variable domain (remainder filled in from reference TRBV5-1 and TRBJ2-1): KAGVTQTPRYLIKTRGQQVTLSCSPISGHRSVSWYQQTPGQGLQFLFEYFSETQRNKGNFPGRFSGRQFSNSRSEMNVSTLELGDSALYLCASREGTSGYNEQFFGPGTRLTVL.

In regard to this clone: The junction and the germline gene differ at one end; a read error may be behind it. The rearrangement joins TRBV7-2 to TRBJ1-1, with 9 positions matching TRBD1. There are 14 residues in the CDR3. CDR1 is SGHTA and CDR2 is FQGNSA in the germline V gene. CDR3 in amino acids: CAGSLQGQGAEAFF. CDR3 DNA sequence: TGTGCCGGCAGCTTACAGGGACAGGGAGCTGAAGCTTTCTTT. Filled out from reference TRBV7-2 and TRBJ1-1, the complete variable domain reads GAGVSQSPSNKVTEKGKDVELRCDPISGHTALYWYRQSLGQGLEFLIYFQGNSAPDKSGLPSDRFSAERTGGSVSTLTIQRTQQEDSAVYLCAGSLQGQGAEAFFGQGTRLTVV.

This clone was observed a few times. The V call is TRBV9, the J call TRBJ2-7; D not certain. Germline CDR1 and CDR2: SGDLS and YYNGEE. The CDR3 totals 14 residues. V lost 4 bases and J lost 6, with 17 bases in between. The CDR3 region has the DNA TGTGCCAGCAGCCCCCTCACCGGCTCTGGCGAGCAGTACTTC. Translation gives CASSPLTGSGEQYF.

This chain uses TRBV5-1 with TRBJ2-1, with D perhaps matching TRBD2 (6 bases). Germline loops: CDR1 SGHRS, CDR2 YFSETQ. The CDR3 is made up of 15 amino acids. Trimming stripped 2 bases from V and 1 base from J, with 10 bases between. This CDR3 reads CASSFVADSYNEQFF. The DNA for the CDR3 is TGCGCCAGCAGCTTTGTAGCGGATTCCTACAATGAGCAGTTCTTC.

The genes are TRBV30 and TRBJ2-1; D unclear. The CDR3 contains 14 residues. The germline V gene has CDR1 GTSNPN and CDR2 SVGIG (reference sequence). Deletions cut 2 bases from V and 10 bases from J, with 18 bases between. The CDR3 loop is CAWSPLALGGEQFF. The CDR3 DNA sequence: TGTGCCTGGAGTCCTTTGGCGTTGGGTGGCGAGCAGTTCTTC.

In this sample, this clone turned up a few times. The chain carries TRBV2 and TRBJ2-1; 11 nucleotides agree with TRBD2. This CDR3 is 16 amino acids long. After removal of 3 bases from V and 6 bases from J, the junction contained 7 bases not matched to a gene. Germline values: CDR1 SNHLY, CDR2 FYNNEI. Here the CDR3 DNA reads TGTGCCAGCAGTGATGGACGACTAGCGGGATCCAATGAGCAGTTCTTC. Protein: CASSDGRLAGSNEQFF.

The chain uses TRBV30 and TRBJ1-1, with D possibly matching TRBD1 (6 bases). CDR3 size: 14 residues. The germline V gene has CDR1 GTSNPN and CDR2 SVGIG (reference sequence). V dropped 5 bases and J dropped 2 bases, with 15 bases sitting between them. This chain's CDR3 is CAWEKNRANTEAFF. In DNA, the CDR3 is TGTGCCTGGGAGAAGAACAGGGCTAACACTGAAGCTTTCTTT. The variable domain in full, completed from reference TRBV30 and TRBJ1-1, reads SQTIHQWPATLVQPVGSPLSLECTVEGTSNPNLYWYRQAAGRGLQLLFYSVGIGQISSEVPQNLSASRPQDRQFILSSKKLLLSDSGFYLCAWEKNRANTEAFFGQGTRLTVV.

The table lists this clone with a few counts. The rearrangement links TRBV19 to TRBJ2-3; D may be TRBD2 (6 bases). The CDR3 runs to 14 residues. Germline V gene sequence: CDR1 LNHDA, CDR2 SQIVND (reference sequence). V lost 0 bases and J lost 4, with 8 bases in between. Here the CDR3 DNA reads TGTGCCAGTAGTATAGATTCGGGAGCAGATACGCAGTATTTT. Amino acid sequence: CASSIDSGADTQYF.

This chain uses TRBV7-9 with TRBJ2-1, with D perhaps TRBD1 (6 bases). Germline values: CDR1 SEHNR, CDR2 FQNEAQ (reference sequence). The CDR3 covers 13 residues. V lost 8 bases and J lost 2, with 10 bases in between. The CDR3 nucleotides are TGTGCCAGCCGAGGGGGAGCCTACAATGAGCAGTTCTTC. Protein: CASRGGAYNEQFF.

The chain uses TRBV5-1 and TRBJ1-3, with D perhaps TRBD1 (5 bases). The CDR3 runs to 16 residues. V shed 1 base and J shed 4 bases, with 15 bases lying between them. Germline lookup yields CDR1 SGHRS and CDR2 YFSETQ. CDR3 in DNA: TGCGCCAGCAGCTTGCGTTGGGGGGACGGAGGAAACACCATATATTTT. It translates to CASSLRWGDGGNTIYF.

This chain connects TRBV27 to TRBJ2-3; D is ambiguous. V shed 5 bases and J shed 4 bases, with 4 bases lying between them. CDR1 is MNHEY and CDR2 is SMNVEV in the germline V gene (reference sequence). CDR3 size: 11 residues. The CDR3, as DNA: TGTGCCAGCAGTCAAGCAGATACGCAGTATTTT. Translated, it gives CASSQADTQYF.

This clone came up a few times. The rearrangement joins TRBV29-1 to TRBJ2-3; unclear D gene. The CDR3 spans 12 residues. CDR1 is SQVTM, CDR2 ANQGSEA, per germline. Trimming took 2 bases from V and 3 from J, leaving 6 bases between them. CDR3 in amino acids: CSVETGTDTQYF. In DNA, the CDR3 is TGCAGCGTTGAAACCGGGACAGATACGCAGTATTTT.

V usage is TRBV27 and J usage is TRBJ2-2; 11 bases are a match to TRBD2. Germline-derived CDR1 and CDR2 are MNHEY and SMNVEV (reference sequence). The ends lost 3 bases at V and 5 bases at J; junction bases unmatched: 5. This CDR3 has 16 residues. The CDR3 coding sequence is TGTGCCAGCAGTTTGGGGCTAGCGGGAGGTACCGGGGAGCTGTTTTTT. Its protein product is CASSLGLAGGTGELFF.

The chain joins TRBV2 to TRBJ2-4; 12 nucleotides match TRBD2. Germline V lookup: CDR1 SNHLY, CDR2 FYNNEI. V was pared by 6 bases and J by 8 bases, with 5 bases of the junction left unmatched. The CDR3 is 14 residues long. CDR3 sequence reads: CASRLAGGVDIQYF. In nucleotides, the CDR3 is TGTGCCAGCAGACTAGCGGGAGGTGTGGACATTCAGTACTTC.

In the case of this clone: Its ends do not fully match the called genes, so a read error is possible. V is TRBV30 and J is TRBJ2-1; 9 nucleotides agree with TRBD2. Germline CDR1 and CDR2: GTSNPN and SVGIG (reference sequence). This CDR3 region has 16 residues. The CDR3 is CAWSFFAGGGHNGQFF. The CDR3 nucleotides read TGTGCCTGGTCCTTTTTTGCGGGAGGGGGGCACAATGGGCAGTTCTTC. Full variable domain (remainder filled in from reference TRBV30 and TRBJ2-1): SQTIHQWPATLVQPVGSPLSLECTVEGTSNPNLYWYRQAAGRGLQLLFYSVGIGQISSEVPQNLSASRPQDRQFILSSKKLLLSDSGFYLCAWSFFAGGGHNGQFFGPGTRLTVL.

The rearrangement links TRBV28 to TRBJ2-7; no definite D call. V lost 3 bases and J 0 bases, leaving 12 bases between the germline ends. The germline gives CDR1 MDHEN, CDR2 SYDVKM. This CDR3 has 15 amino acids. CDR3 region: CASSFVGYSSYEQYF. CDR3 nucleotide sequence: TGTGCCAGCAGTTTTGTGGGTTACAGCTCCTACGAGCAGTACTTC.

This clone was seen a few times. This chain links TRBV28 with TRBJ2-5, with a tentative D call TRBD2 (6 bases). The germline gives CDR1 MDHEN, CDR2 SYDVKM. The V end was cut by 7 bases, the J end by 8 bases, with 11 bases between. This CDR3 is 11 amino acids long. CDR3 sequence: CASISGVTQYF. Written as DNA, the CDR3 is TGTGCCAGCATCTCGGGGGTAACCCAGTACTTC.

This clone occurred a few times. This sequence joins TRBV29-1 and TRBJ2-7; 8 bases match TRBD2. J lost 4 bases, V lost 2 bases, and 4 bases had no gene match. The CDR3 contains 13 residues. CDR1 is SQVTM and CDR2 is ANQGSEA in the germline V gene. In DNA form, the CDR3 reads TGCAGCGTTGAATCAGCGGGAGCTTACGAGCAGTACTTC. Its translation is CSVESAGAYEQYF.

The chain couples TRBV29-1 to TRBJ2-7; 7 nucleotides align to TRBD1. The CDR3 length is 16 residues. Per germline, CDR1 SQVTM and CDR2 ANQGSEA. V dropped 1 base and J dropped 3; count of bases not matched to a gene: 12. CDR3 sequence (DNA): TGCAGCGTTGAAGTTTTTGGGGACAGAGAGTTCTACGAGCAGTACTTC. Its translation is CSVEVFGDREFYEQYF.

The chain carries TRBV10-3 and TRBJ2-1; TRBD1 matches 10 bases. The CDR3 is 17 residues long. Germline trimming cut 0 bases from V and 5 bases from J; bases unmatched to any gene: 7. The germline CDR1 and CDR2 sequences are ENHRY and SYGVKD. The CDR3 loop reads CAISESGTGDSDNEQFF. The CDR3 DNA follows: TGTGCCATCAGTGAGTCGGGGACAGGGGATAGCGACAATGAGCAGTTCTTC.

CDR3 sequence (DNA): TGCGCCAGCAGCCAAGGTGGGACAGGAGCCCTCGTTGAGCAGTTCTTC. Its translation: CASSQGGTGALVEQFF. This chain joins TRBV4-1 and TRBJ2-1; 8 nucleotides line up with TRBD1. The CDR3 sequence is 16 residues long. Germline loops: CDR1 MGHRA, CDR2 YSYEKL. The J segment lost 9 bases and the V segment lost 1 base, leaving 11 bases of the junction unmatched.

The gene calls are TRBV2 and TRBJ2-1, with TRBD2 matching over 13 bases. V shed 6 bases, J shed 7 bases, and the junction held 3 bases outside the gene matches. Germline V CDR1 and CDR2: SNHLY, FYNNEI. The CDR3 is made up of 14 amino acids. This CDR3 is CASRGGLAGNEQFF. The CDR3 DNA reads TGTGCCAGCAGGGGGGGACTAGCGGGGAATGAGCAGTTCTTC.

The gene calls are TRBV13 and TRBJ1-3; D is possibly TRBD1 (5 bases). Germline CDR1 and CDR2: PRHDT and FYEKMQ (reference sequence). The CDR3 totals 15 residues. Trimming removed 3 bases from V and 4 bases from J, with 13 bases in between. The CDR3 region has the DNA TGTGCCAGCAGCTTGTCAGGGACGGAAGGAAACACCATATATTTT. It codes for CASSLSGTEGNTIYF. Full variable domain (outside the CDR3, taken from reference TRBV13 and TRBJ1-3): AAGVIQSPRHLIKEKRETATLKCYPIPRHDTVYWYQQGPGQDPQFLISFYEKMQSDKGSIPDRFSAQQFSDYHSELNMSSLELGDSALYFCASSLSGTEGNTIYFGEGSWLTVV.

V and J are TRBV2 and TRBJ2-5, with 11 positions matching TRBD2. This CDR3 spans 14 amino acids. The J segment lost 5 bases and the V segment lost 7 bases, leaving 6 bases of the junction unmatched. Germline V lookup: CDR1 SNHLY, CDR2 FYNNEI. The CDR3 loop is CASNALAGDETQYF. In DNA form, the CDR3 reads TGTGCCAGCAACGCACTAGCGGGAGATGAGACCCAGTACTTC.

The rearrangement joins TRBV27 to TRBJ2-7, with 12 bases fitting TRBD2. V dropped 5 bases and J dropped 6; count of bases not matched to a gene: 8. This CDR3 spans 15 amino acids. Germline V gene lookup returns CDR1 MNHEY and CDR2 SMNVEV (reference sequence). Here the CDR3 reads CASSPLAGGPSEQYF. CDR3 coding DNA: TGTGCCAGCAGTCCCCTAGCGGGAGGGCCTTCCGAGCAGTACTTC.

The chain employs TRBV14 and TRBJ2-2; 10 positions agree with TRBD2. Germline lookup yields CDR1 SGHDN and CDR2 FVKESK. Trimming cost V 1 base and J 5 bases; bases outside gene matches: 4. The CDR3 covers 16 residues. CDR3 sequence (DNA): TGTGCCAGCAGCCAAGTAGCGGGAGGCCTGACCGGGGAGCTGTTTTTT. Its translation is CASSQVAGGLTGELFF.

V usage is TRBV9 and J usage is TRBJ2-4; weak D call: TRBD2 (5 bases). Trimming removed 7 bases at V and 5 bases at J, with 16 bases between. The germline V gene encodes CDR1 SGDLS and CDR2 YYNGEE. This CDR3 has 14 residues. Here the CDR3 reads CASGPGRIENIQYF. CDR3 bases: TGTGCCAGCGGGCCGGGGAGAATAGAAAACATTCAGTACTTC.

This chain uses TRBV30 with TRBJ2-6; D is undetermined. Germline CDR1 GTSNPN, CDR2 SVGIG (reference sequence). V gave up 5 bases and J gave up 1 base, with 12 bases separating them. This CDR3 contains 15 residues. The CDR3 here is CAWAALRSGANVLTF. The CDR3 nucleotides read TGTGCCTGGGCCGCCCTGCGGTCTGGGGCCAACGTCCTGACTTTC. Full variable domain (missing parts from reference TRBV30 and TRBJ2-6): SQTIHQWPATLVQPVGSPLSLECTVEGTSNPNLYWYRQAAGRGLQLLFYSVGIGQISSEVPQNLSASRPQDRQFILSSKKLLLSDSGFYLCAWAALRSGANVLTFGAGSRLTVL.

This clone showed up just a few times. Written as DNA, the CDR3 is TGTGCCAGCAGCTTCCCCATCGGGGAGCTGTTTTTT. This encodes CASSFPIGELFF. The chain is built from TRBV7-3 and TRBJ2-2; D remains ambiguous. Germline V gene data show CDR1 as SGHTA and CDR2 as FQGTGA. The CDR3 has 12 residues. The V end was cut by 3 bases, the J end by 7 bases, with 6 bases between.